This TCR beta chain comes out of a study of T cells in localized non-small cell lung cancer. Overall study results and limits: Since sequencing was restricted to only one region of the tumor, intratumor heterogeneity remains a possibility.

This CDR3 spans 16 amino acids. Trimming took 1 base from V and 4 from J, leaving 14 bases between them. Germline V gene lookup returns CDR1 LNHNV and CDR2 YYDKDF (reference sequence). Profiled with immunoSEQ multiplex PCR; TCRdb holds only in-frame clones, not every one. The table records approximately 35,000 clones, about nine tenths of them present only once. Notes on this clone: The antigen remains undetermined.

The sequence derives from a man aged 35 to 69 with stage II lung adenocarcinoma. The specimen comprised PBMCs, sampled before any cancer treatment. This chain uses TRBV15 with TRBJ1-5; D call uncertain. CDR3 sequence (DNA): TGTGCCACCAGCAGAGTAAGCTACAGTACTAATCAGCCCCAGCATTTT. The encoded protein is CATSRVSYSTNQPQHF.